This TCR beta chain originates from a study of T cells expressing NK-cell markers. About the study: Sorted CD3+CD56-NKG2C+, CD3+CD56+NKG2C- and CD3+CD56+NKG2C+ T cells were the source of the TCR beta repertoires. There were seven HCMV-seropositive donors and one seronegative donor among the eight sequenced.

Reanalyzing the 5' RACE reads, TCRdb keeps one entry per CDR3 protein, without DNA. The table lists under 600,000 distinct CDR3 sequences. Germline lookup yields CDR1 SGHVS and CDR2 FQNEAQ. The CDR3 has 15 residues. Turning to this clonotype: Its antigen is not identified.

General observations from the study: The contribution of dominant NKG2C+ clonotypes to CD8+ T cells in more than five donors was roughly 1.0-7.0%.

The specimen sequenced was blood T cells: a sorted CD56 or NKG2C T cell subset, CD4+ or CD8+ T cells, or bulk PBMC T cells (not recorded which). This receptor was identified in a woman aged 50 to 60 in good health. The rearrangement joins TRBV7-8 to TRBJ1-4. This CDR3 reads CASSSSLARDGKLFF.